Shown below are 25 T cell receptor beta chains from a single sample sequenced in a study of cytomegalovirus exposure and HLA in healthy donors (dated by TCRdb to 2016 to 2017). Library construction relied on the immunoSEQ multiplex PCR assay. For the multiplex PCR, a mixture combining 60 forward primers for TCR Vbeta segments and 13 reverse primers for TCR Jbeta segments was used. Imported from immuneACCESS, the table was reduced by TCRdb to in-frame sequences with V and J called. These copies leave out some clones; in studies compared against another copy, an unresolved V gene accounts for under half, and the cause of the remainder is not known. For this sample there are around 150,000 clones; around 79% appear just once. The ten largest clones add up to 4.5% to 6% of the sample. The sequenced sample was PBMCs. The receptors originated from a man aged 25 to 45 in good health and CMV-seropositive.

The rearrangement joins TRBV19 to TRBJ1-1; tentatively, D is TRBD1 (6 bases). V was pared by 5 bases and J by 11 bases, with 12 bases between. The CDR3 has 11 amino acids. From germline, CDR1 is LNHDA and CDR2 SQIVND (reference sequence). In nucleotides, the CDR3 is TGTGCCAGTAGTGTCGACAGGCGCGCTTTCTTT. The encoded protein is CASSVDRRAFF.

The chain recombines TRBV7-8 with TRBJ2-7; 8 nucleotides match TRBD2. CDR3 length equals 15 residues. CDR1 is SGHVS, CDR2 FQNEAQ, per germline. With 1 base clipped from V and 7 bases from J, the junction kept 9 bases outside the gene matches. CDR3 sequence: CASSLEGTRGSEQYF. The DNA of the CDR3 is TGTGCCAGCAGCTTAGAAGGGACTAGAGGGAGTGAGCAGTACTTC.

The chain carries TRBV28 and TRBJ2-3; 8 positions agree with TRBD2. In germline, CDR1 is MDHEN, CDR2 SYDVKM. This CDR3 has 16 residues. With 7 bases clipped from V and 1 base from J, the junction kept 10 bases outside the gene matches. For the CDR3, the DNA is TGTGCCAGCACCACCCGGGGGGGTTGGGGCACAGATACGCAGTATTTT. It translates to CASTTRGGWGTDTQYF.

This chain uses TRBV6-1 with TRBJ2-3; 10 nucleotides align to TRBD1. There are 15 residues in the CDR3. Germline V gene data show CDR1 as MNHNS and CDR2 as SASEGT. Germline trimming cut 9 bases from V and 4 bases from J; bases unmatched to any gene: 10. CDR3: CASGVGTGVPDTQYF. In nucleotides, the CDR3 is TGTGCCAGTGGGGTCGGGACAGGGGTGCCAGATACGCAGTATTTT.

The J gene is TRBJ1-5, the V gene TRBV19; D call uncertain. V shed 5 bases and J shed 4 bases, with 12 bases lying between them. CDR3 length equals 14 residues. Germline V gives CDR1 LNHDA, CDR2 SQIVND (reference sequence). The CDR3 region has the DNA TGTGCCAGTAGTTTCGCGTGGACTAATCAGCCCCAGCATTTT. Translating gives CASSFAWTNQPQHF.

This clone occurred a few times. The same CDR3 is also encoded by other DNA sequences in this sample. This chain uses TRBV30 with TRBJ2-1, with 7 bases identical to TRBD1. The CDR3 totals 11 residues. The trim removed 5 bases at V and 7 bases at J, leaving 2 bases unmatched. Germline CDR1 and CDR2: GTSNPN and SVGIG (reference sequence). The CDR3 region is CAWSQGNEQFF. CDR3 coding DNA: TGTGCCTGGTCACAGGGGAATGAGCAGTTCTTC. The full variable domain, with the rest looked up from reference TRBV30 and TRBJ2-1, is SQTIHQWPATLVQPVGSPLSLECTVEGTSNPNLYWYRQAAGRGLQLLFYSVGIGQISSEVPQNLSASRPQDRQFILSSKKLLLSDSGFYLCAWSQGNEQFFGPGTRLTVL.

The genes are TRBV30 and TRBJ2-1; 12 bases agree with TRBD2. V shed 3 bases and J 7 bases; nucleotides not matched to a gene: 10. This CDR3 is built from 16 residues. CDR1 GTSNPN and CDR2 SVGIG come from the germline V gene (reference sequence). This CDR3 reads CAWRMMTSGSKNEQFF. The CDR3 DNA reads TGTGCCTGGAGGATGATGACTAGCGGGAGTAAGAATGAGCAGTTCTTC.

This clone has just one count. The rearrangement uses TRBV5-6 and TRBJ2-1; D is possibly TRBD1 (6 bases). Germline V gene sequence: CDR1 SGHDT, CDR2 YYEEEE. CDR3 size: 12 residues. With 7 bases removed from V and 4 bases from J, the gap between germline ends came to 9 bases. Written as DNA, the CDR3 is TGTGCCAGCGGCACAGGGTACAATGAGCAGTTCTTC. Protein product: CASGTGYNEQFF.

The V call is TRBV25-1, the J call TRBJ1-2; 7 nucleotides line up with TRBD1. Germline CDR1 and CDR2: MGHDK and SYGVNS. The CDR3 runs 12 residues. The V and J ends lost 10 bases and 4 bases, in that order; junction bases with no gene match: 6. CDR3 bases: TGTGCCACCCAGACAGGGTCCTATGGCTACACCTTC. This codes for CATQTGSYGYTF.

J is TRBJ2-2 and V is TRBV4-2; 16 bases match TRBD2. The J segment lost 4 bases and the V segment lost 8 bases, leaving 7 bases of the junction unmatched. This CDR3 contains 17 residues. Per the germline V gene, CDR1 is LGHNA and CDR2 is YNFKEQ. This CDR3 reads CASSTGTSGRVTGELFF. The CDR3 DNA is TGTGCCAGCTCCACGGGGACTAGCGGGAGGGTCACCGGGGAGCTGTTTTTT.

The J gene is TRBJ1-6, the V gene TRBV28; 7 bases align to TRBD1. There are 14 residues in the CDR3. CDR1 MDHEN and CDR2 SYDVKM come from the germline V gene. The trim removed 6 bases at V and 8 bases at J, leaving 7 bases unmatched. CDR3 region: CASSSGTAYSPLHF. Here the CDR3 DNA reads TGTGCCAGCAGCTCCGGGACAGCTTATTCACCCCTCCACTTT.

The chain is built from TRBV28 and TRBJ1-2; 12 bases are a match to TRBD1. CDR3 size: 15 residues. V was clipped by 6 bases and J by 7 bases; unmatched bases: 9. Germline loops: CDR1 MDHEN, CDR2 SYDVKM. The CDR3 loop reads CASRQPGQGASGYTF. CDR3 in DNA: TGTGCCAGCAGGCAACCGGGACAGGGGGCAAGTGGCTACACCTTC.

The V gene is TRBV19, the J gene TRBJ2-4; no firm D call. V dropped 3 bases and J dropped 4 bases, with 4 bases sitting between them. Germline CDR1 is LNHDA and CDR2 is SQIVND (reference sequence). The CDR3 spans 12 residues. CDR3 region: CASSIQKNIQYF. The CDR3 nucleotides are TGTGCCAGTAGTATCCAGAAAAACATTCAGTACTTC.

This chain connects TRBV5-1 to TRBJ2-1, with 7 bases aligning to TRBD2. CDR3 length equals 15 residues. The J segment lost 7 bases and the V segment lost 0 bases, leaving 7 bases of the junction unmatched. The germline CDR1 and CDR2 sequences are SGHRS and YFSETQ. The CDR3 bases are TGCGCCAGCAGCTTGGAAGCGGGACCCGAGAATGAGCAGTTCTTC. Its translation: CASSLEAGPENEQFF.

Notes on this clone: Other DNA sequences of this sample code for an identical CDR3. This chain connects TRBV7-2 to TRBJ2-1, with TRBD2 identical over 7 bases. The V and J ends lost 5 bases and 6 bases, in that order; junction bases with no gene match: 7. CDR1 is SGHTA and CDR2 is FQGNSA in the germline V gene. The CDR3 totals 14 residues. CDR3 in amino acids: CASSPRTSGNEQFF. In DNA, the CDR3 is TGTGCCAGCAGCCCACGGACTAGTGGCAATGAGCAGTTCTTC.

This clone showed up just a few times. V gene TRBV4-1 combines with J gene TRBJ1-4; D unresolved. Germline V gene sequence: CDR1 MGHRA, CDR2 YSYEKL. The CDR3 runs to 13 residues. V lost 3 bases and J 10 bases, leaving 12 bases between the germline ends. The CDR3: CASSQDREAKLFF. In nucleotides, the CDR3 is TGCGCCAGCAGCCAGGACCGGGAGGCAAAACTGTTTTTT.

CDR3 residues: CASSLVGGGTDTQYF. In DNA form, the CDR3 reads TGCGCCAGCAGCTTGGTAGGGGGGGGTACAGATACGCAGTATTTT. V and J are TRBV5-1 and TRBJ2-3; D might be TRBD2 (7 bases). Germline V gene sequence: CDR1 SGHRS, CDR2 YFSETQ. The CDR3 totals 15 residues. The V end was cut by 0 bases, the J end by 3 bases, with 11 bases between.

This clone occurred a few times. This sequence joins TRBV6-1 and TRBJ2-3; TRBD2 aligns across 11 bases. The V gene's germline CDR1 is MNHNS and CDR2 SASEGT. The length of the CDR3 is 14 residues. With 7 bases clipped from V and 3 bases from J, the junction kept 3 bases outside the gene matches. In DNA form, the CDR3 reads TGTGCCAGCAAGACTAGCGGGGAAACAGATACGCAGTATTTT. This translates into CASKTSGETDTQYF.

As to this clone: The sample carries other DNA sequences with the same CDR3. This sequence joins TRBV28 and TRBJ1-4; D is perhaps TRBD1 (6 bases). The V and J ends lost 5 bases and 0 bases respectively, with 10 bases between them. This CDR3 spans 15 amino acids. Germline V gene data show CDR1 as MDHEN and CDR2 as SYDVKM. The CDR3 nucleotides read TGTGCCAGCAGTCCCTCAGGGGCAACTAATGAAAAACTGTTTTTT. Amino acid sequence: CASSPSGATNEKLFF.

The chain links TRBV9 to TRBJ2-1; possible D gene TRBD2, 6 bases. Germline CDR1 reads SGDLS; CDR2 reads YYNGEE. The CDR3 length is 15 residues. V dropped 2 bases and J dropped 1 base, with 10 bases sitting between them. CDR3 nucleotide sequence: TGTGCCAGCAGCGTGTTAGCGGTTTCCTACAATGAGCAGTTCTTC. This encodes CASSVLAVSYNEQFF.

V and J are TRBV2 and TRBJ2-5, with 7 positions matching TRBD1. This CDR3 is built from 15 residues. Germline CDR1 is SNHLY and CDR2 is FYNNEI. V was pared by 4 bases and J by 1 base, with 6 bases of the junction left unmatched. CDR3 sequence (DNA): TGTGCCAGCAGTGTCCACAGGGGATCCCAAGAGACCCAGTACTTC. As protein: CASSVHRGSQETQYF.

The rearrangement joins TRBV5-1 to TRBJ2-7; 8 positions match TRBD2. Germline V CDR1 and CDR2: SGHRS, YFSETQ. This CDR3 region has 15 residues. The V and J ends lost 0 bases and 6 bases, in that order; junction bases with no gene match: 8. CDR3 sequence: CASSLVLAGLVEQYF. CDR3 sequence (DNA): TGCGCCAGCAGCTTGGTTTTGGCGGGACTAGTCGAGCAGTACTTC.

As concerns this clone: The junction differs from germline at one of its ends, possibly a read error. CDR3 amino acids: CASTLGGLFYEQYF. In DNA, the CDR3 is TGTGCCAGCACCTTGGGAGGGCTGTTCTACGAGCAGTACTTC. The V gene is TRBV5-6, the J gene TRBJ2-7; 7 positions agree with TRBD2. This CDR3 has 14 amino acids. Germline V gene lookup returns CDR1 SGHDT and CDR2 YYEEEE.

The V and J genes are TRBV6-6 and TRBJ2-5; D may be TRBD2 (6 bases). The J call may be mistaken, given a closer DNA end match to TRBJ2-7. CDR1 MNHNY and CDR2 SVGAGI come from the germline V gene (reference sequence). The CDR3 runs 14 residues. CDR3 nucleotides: TGTGCCAGCAGTTACTCGGGAGGCTCCTACGAGCAGTACTTC. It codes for CASSYSGGSYEQYF.

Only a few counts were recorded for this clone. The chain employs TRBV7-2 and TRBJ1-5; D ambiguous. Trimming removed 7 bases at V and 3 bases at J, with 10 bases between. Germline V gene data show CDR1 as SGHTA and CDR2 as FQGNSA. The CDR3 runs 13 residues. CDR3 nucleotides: TGTGCCAGCACGAGCCGTACCAATCAGCCCCAGCATTTT. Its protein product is CASTSRTNQPQHF.